The 20 T cell receptor beta chains reported below all come from one sample, sequenced in a study of blood T cell repertoires in COVID-19. TCRdb's copy holds only in-frame clones and misses some; the assay was immunoSEQ multiplex PCR. The sample lists roughly 250,000 clones; approximately 79% were seen once. Sequenced material: peripheral blood. These receptors were obtained from a woman between 40 and 55 years old with active or convalescent COVID-19.

The chain carries TRBV18 and TRBJ1-2; perhaps TRBD1 as D (6 bases). There are 12 residues in the CDR3. V was cut by 4 bases and J by 6 bases, with 9 bases left in between. Germline CDR1 reads KGHSH; CDR2 reads LQKENI. The CDR3 here is CASSQQGDGYTF. CDR3 bases: TGTGCCAGCTCACAACAGGGAGATGGCTACACCTTC.

This clone was seen only a few times. The chain carries TRBV5-1 and TRBJ1-5; 7 bases are shared with TRBD1. Germline V CDR1 and CDR2: SGHRS, YFSETQ. The CDR3 runs 15 residues. V shed 4 bases and J 3 bases; nucleotides not matched to a gene: 7. The chain's CDR3 is CASSPTTGINQPQHF. CDR3 nucleotides: TGCGCCAGCAGCCCTACGACAGGGATCAATCAGCCCCAGCATTTT.

This clone was detected once. The chain carries TRBV11-2 and TRBJ2-3; TRBD2 is a possible D gene (6 bases). CDR3 length: 14 amino acids. V was clipped by 5 bases and J by 6 bases, with 15 bases between them. Germline V gene lookup returns CDR1 SGHAT and CDR2 FQNNGV. As DNA, the CDR3 is TGTGCCAGCAGCCCCGCCGGGACTCCTGATACGCAGTATTTT. It codes for CASSPAGTPDTQYF.

In its sample, this clone was seen once. The gene calls are TRBV29-1 and TRBJ1-2; 7 bases line up with TRBD1. CDR1 is SQVTM and CDR2 is ANQGSEA in the germline V gene. The CDR3 length is 13 residues. V dropped 1 base and J dropped 8; count of bases not matched to a gene: 7. CDR3 sequence: CSVEGFGQAGYTF. The CDR3 DNA sequence: TGCAGCGTTGAAGGATTCGGACAGGCGGGCTACACCTTC.

In this sample, this clone turned up once. The J gene is TRBJ1-6, the V gene TRBV28; 10 nucleotides align to TRBD1. CDR3 length: 18 amino acids. Trimming removed 4 bases from V and 0 bases from J; junction bases left unmatched: 6. Germline CDR1 and CDR2: MDHEN and SYDVKM. The CDR3 sequence: CASSSGQGGTSYNSPLHF. The CDR3 nucleotides read TGTGCCAGCAGTTCAGGACAGGGGGGAACCTCCTATAATTCACCCCTCCACTTT.

V and J are TRBV9 and TRBJ1-2; D possibly corresponds to TRBD1 (5 bases). CDR1 is SGDLS and CDR2 is YYNGEE in the germline V gene. CDR3 length: 14 residues. With 0 bases removed from V and 3 bases from J, the gap between germline ends came to 9 bases. CDR3 residues: CASSVAIGDYGYTF. The CDR3 nucleotides read TGTGCCAGCAGCGTAGCGATAGGGGACTATGGCTACACCTTC.

The chain employs TRBV7-3 and TRBJ2-3; the D is unclear. This CDR3 has 13 residues. Germline V CDR1 and CDR2: SGHTA, FQGTGA. V lost 1 base to trimming and J lost 4 bases, with 6 bases between them. Written as DNA, the CDR3 is TGTGCCAGCAGCTTAAACTATGCAGATACGCAGTATTTT. It specifies CASSLNYADTQYF.

This chain links TRBV5-1 with TRBJ2-3; 9 bases agree with TRBD1. CDR3 length equals 16 residues. Per the germline V gene, CDR1 is SGHRS and CDR2 is YFSETQ. The V gene end was trimmed by 3 bases and the J gene end by 2 bases; junction bases not matched to a gene: 7. In DNA, the CDR3 is TGCGCCAGCAGCTCCGGGACAGGGCAACCCACAGATACGCAGTATTTT. Amino acid sequence: CASSSGTGQPTDTQYF.

This rearrangement joins TRBV5-1 to TRBJ2-3, with 9 bases that match TRBD1. The CDR3 consists of 13 residues. In germline, CDR1 is SGHRS, CDR2 YFSETQ. With 3 bases clipped from V and 6 bases from J, the junction kept 2 bases outside the gene matches. The CDR3 loop reads CASSSGQGDTQYF. The DNA of the CDR3 is TGCGCCAGCAGCTCGGGACAGGGTGATACGCAGTATTTT.

The chain carries TRBV10-2 and TRBJ2-1; 9 bases match TRBD1. Germline V gene data show CDR1 as WSHSY and CDR2 as SAAADI. J was trimmed by 8 bases and V by 6 bases; bases with no gene match: 8. The CDR3 is 14 residues long. The CDR3 spells CASSRDRDLDEQFF. CDR3 DNA: TGCGCCAGCAGCCGGGACAGGGATCTGGATGAGCAGTTCTTC.

This chain links TRBV3-1 (or the pseudogene TRBV3-2) with TRBJ1-6, with D maybe TRBD1 (6 bases). Germline-derived CDR1 and CDR2 are LGHDT and YNNKEL (reference sequence). The ends were cut back, 5 bases at V and 5 bases at J, with 10 bases in the middle. This CDR3 has 14 amino acids. CDR3 in DNA: TGTGCCAGCAGCACAGGGTCCGATAATTCACCCCTCCACTTT. This encodes CASSTGSDNSPLHF.

The rearrangement uses TRBV11-2 and TRBJ1-1; TRBD1 matches at 10 bases. Germline-derived CDR1 and CDR2 are SGHAT and FQNNGV. This CDR3 region has 14 residues. V dropped 4 bases and J dropped 1; count of bases not matched to a gene: 0. CDR3 in amino acids: CASSWDRGNTEAFF. The CDR3 DNA sequence: TGTGCCAGCAGCTGGGACAGGGGGAACACTGAAGCTTTCTTT.

The J gene is TRBJ2-7, the V gene TRBV11-2; D not resolved. CDR3 length: 16 residues. Germline CDR1 is SGHAT and CDR2 is FQNNGV. Trimming removed 1 base from V and 0 bases from J, with 13 bases in between. The CDR3 sequence is CASSLGPRGGSYEQYV. The CDR3, as DNA: TGTGCCAGCAGCTTAGGCCCTCGAGGCGGCTCCTACGAGCAGTACGTC.

The chain couples TRBV7-2 to TRBJ1-5, with 7 bases identical to TRBD1. Germline lookup yields CDR1 SGHTA and CDR2 FQGNSA. The CDR3 extends over 15 amino acids. Losses at the gene ends were 1 base for V and 7 bases for J; bases not matched to a gene: 7. The CDR3 region has the DNA TGTGCCAGCAGCTTAGAGCAACAGGGGACGCAGCCCCAGCATTTT. It is translated as CASSLEQQGTQPQHF. Looking up the rest from reference TRBV7-2 and TRBJ1-5 gives the full variable domain: GAGVSQSPSNKVTEKGKDVELRCDPISGHTALYWYRQSLGQGLEFLIYFQGNSAPDKSGLPSDRFSAERTGGSVSTLTIQRTQQEDSAVYLCASSLEQQGTQPQHFGDGTRLSIL.

The rearrangement joins TRBV6-5 to TRBJ1-5; D perhaps matches TRBD1 (6 bases). CDR1 is MNHEY and CDR2 is SVGAGI in the germline V gene. This CDR3 contains 14 residues. V dropped 6 bases and J dropped 7 bases, with 16 bases sitting between them. The CDR3 reads CASRGALGAQPQHF. DNA of the CDR3: TGTGCCAGCAGGGGGGCCCTAGGGGCACAGCCCCAGCATTTT.

V gene TRBV6-5 combines with J gene TRBJ1-2; TRBD1 agrees at 7 bases. The V gene end was trimmed by 4 bases and the J gene end by 1 base; junction bases not matched to a gene: 9. There are 16 residues in the CDR3. Germline CDR1 MNHEY, CDR2 SVGAGI. CDR3 in amino acids: CASSLDRDRLNYGYTF. The CDR3 bases are TGTGCCAGCAGTTTGGACCGGGACAGACTTAACTATGGCTACACCTTC.

As DNA, the CDR3 is TGTGCCAGCAGTCTGGACACCTCCGTGGGGACCCAGTACTTC. Encoded protein: CASSLDTSVGTQYF. The chain combines TRBV6-5 with TRBJ2-5; D is perhaps TRBD1 (5 bases). V gave up 5 bases and J gave up 7 bases, with 17 bases separating them. This CDR3 comprises 14 residues. Germline lookup yields CDR1 MNHEY and CDR2 SVGAGI.

The chain recombines TRBV19 with TRBJ2-2; D is uncertain. V was pared by 1 base and J by 0 bases, with 3 bases between. The V gene's germline CDR1 is LNHDA and CDR2 SQIVND (reference sequence). The CDR3 is 14 amino acids. The CDR3 loop is CASSIVANTGELFF. The CDR3 DNA is TGTGCCAGTAGTATAGTAGCGAACACCGGGGAGCTGTTTTTT.

On this clone itself: The identical CDR3 is also encoded by other nucleotide sequences in the sample. J is TRBJ2-7 and V is TRBV11-2; 9 nucleotides align to TRBD2. The junction had 5 bases not matched to a gene; V was cut back by 3 bases and J by 2 bases. Germline V gives CDR1 SGHAT, CDR2 FQNNGV. The CDR3 totals 15 residues. In DNA form, the CDR3 reads TGTGCCAGCAGCTTGGGGCGGGGGGGCGCCTACGAGCAGTACTTC. Translation: CASSLGRGGAYEQYF.

This rearrangement joins TRBV2 to TRBJ2-2; 7 bases match TRBD2. After removal of 4 bases from V and 6 bases from J, the junction contained 2 bases not matched to a gene. CDR1 and CDR2 from the germline V gene are SNHLY and FYNNEI. The CDR3 sequence is 13 residues long. CDR3 sequence reads: CASSVAGAGELFF. The CDR3 DNA follows: TGTGCCAGCAGTGTGGCGGGGGCCGGGGAGCTGTTTTTT.